Listed below are T cell receptor beta chains from one sample, sequenced in a study of beta chain features in type 1 diabetes. Generated by immunoSEQ multiplex PCR, the TCRdb table keeps only in-frame clones and is missing some. The sample yields some 410,000 clones, roughly an eighth seen once. Sequencing was done on a sample of naive CD4+ T cells from blood. The receptors originated from a woman under 30 in good health. The CDR3 runs from the conserved cysteine through the conserved F or W. The D gene is left open where the match is weak. Not every row has a clone size; where given, it reads once, few, many or a size class.

j_gene	d_gene	v_gene	abundance	CDR3nt	CDR3aa
TRBJ1-2	TRBD1	TRBV29-1	-	TGCAGCGTTGAAGACCCGGGACAGGGGTATAGCTACACCTTC	CSVEDPGQGYSYTF
TRBJ2-4	TRBD1	TRBV11-2	-	TGTGCCAGCAGCGCGGGACAGGGAGACATTCAGTACTTC	CASSAGQGDIQYF
TRBJ2-3	-	TRBV6-1	few	TGTGCCAGCAGTGAAACCAGCGGGTATACGCAGTATTTT	CASSETSGYTQYF
TRBJ2-3	TRBD1	TRBV29-1	many	TGCAGCGTTGCGGGATACAGGGGGCCCACAGATACGCAGTATTTT	CSVAGYRGPTDTQYF
TRBJ2-1	-	TRBV5-1	few	TGCGCCAGCAGCTTGGAGGGTCTAGAGCAGTTCTTC	CASSLEGLEQFF
TRBJ2-7	-	TRBV18	few	TGTGCCAGCTCACCTAACAGGGTCGGCGGCAACGGCGAGCAGTACTTC	CASSPNRVGGNGEQYF
TRBJ2-1	-	TRBV5-1	-	TGCGCCAGCAGCTTGGAGTGGTCGAATGAGCAGTTCTTC	CASSLEWSNEQFF
TRBJ1-3	-	TRBV7-9	-	TGTGCCAGCAACCTTCTAGCTGGAAACACCATATATTTT	CASNLLAGNTIYF
TRBJ2-5	-	TRBV27	few	TGTGCCAGCACCAGAAAGCCTATCGGACAAGGGGCCCAGTACTTC	CASTRKPIGQGAQYF
TRBJ2-1	-	TRBV7-2	few	TGTGCCAGCAGCTTAACTATCGGGCGGGGCTACTCCTACAATGAGCAGTTCTTC	CASSLTIGRGYSYNEQFF
TRBJ2-1	TRBD1	TRBV29-1	-	TGCAGCGTTGAACCGGGACAGGGGAGCTCCTACAATGAGCAGTTCTTC	CSVEPGQGSSYNEQFF